The subject of this entry is one TCR beta chain. What it binds is not known. This specimen belongs to a study of T cell responses to AZD1222 COVID-19 vaccine. Clones were sequenced by immunoSEQ multiplex PCR, and TCRdb holds only the in-frame ones, with some missing. The sample includes tens of thousands of clones, 70% to 90% of them seen just once. Trimming left V 4 bases short and J 5 bases short, with 21 bases between. CDR1 is MNHEY and CDR2 is SVGAGI in the germline V gene. The CDR3 has 16 amino acids. Study-level results: All repertoire sampling was performed exclusively after the peak T cell response. Among those given AZD1222, only five to seven were seropositive at baseline.

The specimen was peripheral blood, collected 28 days after the second AZD1222 dose. The chain employs TRBV6-5 and TRBJ2-7, with a possible D match to TRBD2 (5 bases). The source is an adult who received the AZD1222 COVID-19 vaccine. The CDR3 here is CASSLGKLALGNEQYF. The CDR3 DNA reads as TGTGCCAGCAGTTTGGGCAAATTGGCCCTCGGGAACGAGCAGTACTTC.